These 9 T cell receptor beta chains share one sample of origin, sequenced in a study of PD-1 blockade in classical Hodgkin lymphoma. Time point in this sample: newly diagnosed, previously untreated cHL patient sample. Negative selection with magnetic separation was used to purify CD4+ T cells from thawed PBMCs. Using immunoSEQ multiplex PCR, the repertoire was profiled, and TCRdb retains in-frame clones only, with some absent. Among approximately 25,000 clones listed, less than 95% were seen once. Sequenced input: CD4+ T cells from blood. The receptors come from a human donor with classical Hodgkin lymphoma.

V gene TRBV7-9 combines with J gene TRBJ1-5; D uncertain. V shed 4 bases and J shed 2 bases, with 6 bases lying between them. This CDR3 is 13 amino acids long. The germline V gene has CDR1 SEHNR and CDR2 FQNEAQ (reference sequence). This CDR3 is CASSSNGNQPQHF. CDR3 coding DNA: TGTGCCAGCAGCTCCAATGGCAATCAGCCCCAGCATTTT. Full variable domain (outside the CDR3, taken from reference TRBV7-9 and TRBJ1-5): DTGVSQNPRHKITKRGQNVTFRCDPISEHNRLYWYRQTLGQGPEFLTYFQNEAQLEKSRLLSDRFSAERPKGSFSTLEIQRTEQGDSAMYLCASSSNGNQPQHFGDGTRLSIL.

The genes are TRBV30 and TRBJ2-4; D perhaps matches TRBD1 (5 bases). In germline, CDR1 is GTSNPN, CDR2 SVGIG (reference sequence). The CDR3 is 14 amino acids. V lost 0 bases and J lost 7, with 13 bases in between. In DNA, the CDR3 is TGTGCCTGGAGTGTAGTGCAGGGTGCTAACATTCAGTACTTC. Amino acid sequence: CAWSVVQGANIQYF. The variable domain in full, with the rest retrieved from reference TRBV30 and TRBJ2-4, is SQTIHQWPATLVQPVGSPLSLECTVEGTSNPNLYWYRQAAGRGLQLLFYSVGIGQISSEVPQNLSASRPQDRQFILSSKKLLLSDSGFYLCAWSVVQGANIQYFGAGTRLSVL.

The chain links TRBV7-3 to TRBJ2-3; a possible D gene is TRBD2 (6 bases). This CDR3 contains 16 residues. Germline V gives CDR1 SGHTA, CDR2 FQGTGA. V was shortened by 0 bases and J by 1 base, with 11 bases between the two germline ends. The CDR3 spells CASSLTPASGTDTQYF. Written as DNA, the CDR3 is TGTGCCAGCAGCTTAACCCCGGCTAGCGGCACAGATACGCAGTATTTT. Variable domain in full (rest from reference TRBV7-3 and TRBJ2-3): GAGVSQTPSNKVTEKGKYVELRCDPISGHTALYWYRQSLGQGPEFLIYFQGTGAADDSGLPNDRFFAVRPEGSVSTLKIQRTERGDSAVYLCASSLTPASGTDTQYFGPGTRLTVL.

V usage is TRBV29-1 and J usage is TRBJ2-3; the D is unclear. The germline gives CDR1 SQVTM, CDR2 ANQGSEA. V was shortened by 3 bases and J by 2 bases, with 15 bases between the two germline ends. CDR3 length: 15 amino acids. The CDR3 region is CSVDFRILHTDTQYF. The CDR3 DNA reads as TGCAGCGTTGACTTTCGAATTCTACACACAGATACGCAGTATTTT.

This clone was observed once. This sequence joins TRBV2 and TRBJ2-2; D is ambiguous. V lost 4 bases, J lost 5 bases, and 8 bases lay in between. This CDR3 comprises 13 residues. Germline V gives CDR1 SNHLY, CDR2 FYNNEI. The CDR3 region is CASSVGRTGELFF. The CDR3 bases are TGTGCCAGCAGTGTCGGTAGGACCGGGGAGCTGTTTTTT.

This clone was observed a handful of times. The chain joins TRBV19 to TRBJ2-2; D is uncertain. The CDR3 has 14 residues. Germline CDR1 and CDR2: LNHDA and SQIVND (reference sequence). Trimming left V 6 bases short and J 0 bases short, with 8 bases between. The CDR3 nucleotides are TGTGCCAGTAGAAGAGAGACGAACACCGGGGAGCTGTTTTTT. It is translated as CASRRETNTGELFF.

A single count supports this clone. V is TRBV28 and J is TRBJ2-5; possibly TRBD2 for D (5 bases). CDR3 length: 15 residues. Germline V gene data show CDR1 as MDHEN and CDR2 as SYDVKM. The V gene lost 2 bases and the J gene lost 2 bases, with 12 bases spanning the gap. The CDR3 reads CASSLMFSEQETQYF. The CDR3, as DNA: TGTGCCAGCAGTTTAATGTTTAGCGAACAAGAGACCCAGTACTTC. Full variable domain (missing parts from reference TRBV28 and TRBJ2-5): DVKVTQSSRYLVKRTGEKVFLECVQDMDHENMFWYRQDPGLGLRLIYFSYDVKMKEKGDIPEGYSVSREKKERFSLILESASTNQTSMYLCASSLMFSEQETQYFGPGTRLLVL.

The rearrangement uses TRBV2 and TRBJ1-6; 7 bases map to TRBD1. This CDR3 comprises 15 residues. Losses at the gene ends were 5 bases for V and 10 bases for J; bases not matched to a gene: 11. The V gene's germline CDR1 is SNHLY and CDR2 FYNNEI. The CDR3 DNA is TGTGCCAGCAGTAACACGGGACAGTTTCAATCACCCCTCCACTTT. It is translated as CASSNTGQFQSPLHF.

This sequence joins TRBV2 and TRBJ1-2, with D unclear. CDR1 is SNHLY and CDR2 is FYNNEI in the germline V gene. This CDR3 has 11 residues. V lost 2 bases to trimming and J lost 6 bases, with 4 bases between them. The CDR3 region is CASSEWDGYTF. The CDR3 DNA follows: TGTGCCAGCAGTGAATGGGATGGCTACACCTTC.